Listed below are T cell receptor beta chains from one sample, sequenced in a study of T-cell memory formation after mild COVID-19. TCRdb used MiXCR to reprocess the 5' RACE reads, holding one entry per CDR3 protein. Found here are about 470,000 distinct CDR3 sequences, around 25% of them singletons; the top ten hold 12%. Sequencing was performed on PBMCs or a T cell subset sorted from them (not recorded which). These receptors came from an adult woman who had mild COVID-19 (a few samples of this study predate the infection). Cell type and time point are not known. Each CDR3 is given with its conserved first and last residue. Fields, in order: V gene, D gene, J gene, clone size, CDR3 DNA, CDR3 protein. D genes are given only for firm matches. Where a row states a size, it is once, few, many or the class of an expanded clone; other rows omit it.

TRBV7-2,-,TRBJ2-7,-,TGTGCCAGCAGCTTAATCGGGGTGTCCTACGAGCAGTACTTC,CASSLIGVSYEQYF
TRBV20-1,TRBD2,TRBJ2-1,-,TGCAGTGCTCTTACCGGGACTAGCTTCAATGAGCAGTTCTTC,CSALTGTSFNEQFF
TRBV9,TRBD2,TRBJ2-1,few,TGTGCCAGCAGCGGACTAGCGGGCCTTTATAATGAGCAGTTCTTC,CASSGLAGLYNEQFF
TRBV19,TRBD2,TRBJ2-1,-,TGTGCCAGTGGACTAGCGGGAAATGTCAATGAGCAGTTCTTC,CASGLAGNVNEQFF
TRBV7-8,TRBD2,TRBJ2-1,few,TGTGCCAGCAGCCCCAAAGCGGGAGAGGTCGACAATGAGCAGTTCTTC,CASSPKAGEVDNEQFF
TRBV12-3/TRBV12-4,TRBD1,TRBJ1-3,-,TGTGCCAGCAGTTGGGACAGGAGCTCTGGAAACACCATATATTTT,CASSWDRSSGNTIYF
TRBV6-5,-,TRBJ1-5,-,TGTGCCAGCAGTTACTCCAGGCTGAGTCAGCCCCAGCATTTT,CASSYSRLSQPQHF
TRBV20-1,TRBD2,TRBJ2-1,-,TGCAGTGCTAGACCTTTAGCGGGGGAGAGATACAATGAGCAGTTCTTC,CSARPLAGERYNEQFF
TRBV7-9,TRBD1,TRBJ2-5,few,TGTGCCAGCAGCGTGACAGGGTTTCTAGAGACCCAGTACTTC,CASSVTGFLETQYF
TRBV4-2,-,TRBJ2-3,-,TGTGCCAGCAGCCAAGGAGGGGCGAGGGGTGGTACGCAGTATTTT,CASSQGGARGGTQYF
TRBV12-3/TRBV12-4,TRBD1,TRBJ2-5,-,TGTGCCAGCAGCCCCTGGAAAGGGGGACAGGAGACCCAGTACTTC,CASSPWKGGQETQYF
TRBV4-1,-,TRBJ2-7,-,TGCGCCAGCAGTCCACTTTTCGGCAGCCACGAGCAGTACTTC,CASSPLFGSHEQYF
TRBV7-3,TRBD2,TRBJ2-1,few,TGTGCCAGCAGCCTAACTAGCGGGAGGAATAATGAGCAGTTCTTC,CASSLTSGRNNEQFF
TRBV7-9,-,TRBJ2-7,-,TGTGCCAGCAGCCACAACAGGGAGTACGCTTACGAGCAGTACTTC,CASSHNREYAYEQYF
TRBV12-3/TRBV12-4,TRBD2,TRBJ2-3,-,TGTGCCAGCAGTTCCGCGCTAGCGGGGGGATTTCGCACAGATACGCAGTATTTT,CASSSALAGGFRTDTQYF
TRBV29-1,TRBD2,TRBJ2-3,-,TGCAGCGTTGGACTAGCGTACACTAGCACAGATACGCAGTATTTT,CSVGLAYTSTDTQYF
TRBV7-9,TRBD2,TRBJ2-3,-,TGTGCCAGCAGCTTAGGGACACTAGCGGAACCCGTAGATACGCAGTATTTT,CASSLGTLAEPVDTQYF
TRBV12-3/TRBV12-4,-,TRBJ1-6,few,TGTGCCAGCAGTCTCGTTCGGGATTCACCCCTCCACTTT,CASSLVRDSPLHF
TRBV5-5,-,TRBJ2-7,few,TGTGCCAGCAGCTTGATGGTCCAGCGGACCCTCTACGAGCAGTACTTC,CASSLMVQRTLYEQYF
TRBV7-2,TRBD2,TRBJ2-5,few,TGTGCCAGCAGGATGCTAGCGGGCCAAGAGACCCAGTACTTC,CASRMLAGQETQYF
TRBV7-9,-,TRBJ2-7,few,TGTGCCAGCAGCTTAGGGACTTCTTTGGGCCACGAGCAGTACTTC,CASSLGTSLGHEQYF
TRBV18,-,TRBJ2-6,-,TGTGCCAGCTCACTTGCGCGACAGGAAGGTACCAGCTCTGGGGCCAACGTCCTGACTTTC,CASSLARQEGTSSGANVLTF
TRBV20-1,-,TRBJ2-7,-,TGCAGTGCTAGAGGTCGAACAGGGATGGGCGAGCAGTACTTC,CSARGRTGMGEQYF
TRBV7-9,TRBD1,TRBJ2-1,-,TGTGCCAGCAGCCAAGGACAGGGGAGGCAGTTCTTC,CASSQGQGRQFF